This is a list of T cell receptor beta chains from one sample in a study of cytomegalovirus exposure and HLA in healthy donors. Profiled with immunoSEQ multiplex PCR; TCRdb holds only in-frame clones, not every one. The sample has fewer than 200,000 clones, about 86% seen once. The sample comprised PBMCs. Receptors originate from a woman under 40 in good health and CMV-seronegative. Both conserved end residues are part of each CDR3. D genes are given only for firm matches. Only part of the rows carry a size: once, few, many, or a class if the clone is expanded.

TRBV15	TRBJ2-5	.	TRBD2	CATSRSNIGGGQETQYF	TGTGCCACCAGCAGATCCAATATTGGGGGGGGGCAAGAGACCCAGTACTTC
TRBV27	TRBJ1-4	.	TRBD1	CASRGTGPRYEKLFF	TGTGCCAGCAGGGGGACAGGTCCCCGCTATGAAAAACTGTTTTTT
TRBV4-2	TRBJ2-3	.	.	CASSQEGRNFWSRTDTQYF	TGTGCCAGCAGCCAAGAAGGTCGGAACTTTTGGAGTCGCACAGATACGCAGTATTTT
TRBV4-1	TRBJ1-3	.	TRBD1	CASSQAGTGNSRNTIYF	TGCGCCAGCAGCCAAGCTGGGACAGGGAACTCGAGAAACACCATATATTTT
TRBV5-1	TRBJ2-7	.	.	CASAEGFSYEQYF	TGCGCCAGCGCAGAGGGCTTTTCCTACGAGCAGTACTTC
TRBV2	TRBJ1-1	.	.	CASSFLGGNTEAFF	TGTGCCAGCAGCTTTTTAGGGGGGAACACTGAAGCTTTCTTT
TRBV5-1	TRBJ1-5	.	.	CASSLRTAGNQPQHF	TGCGCCAGCAGCTTGAGGACAGCGGGCAATCAGCCCCAGCATTTT
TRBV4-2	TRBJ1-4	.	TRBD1	CASSQADRGASNEKLFF	TGTGCCAGCAGCCAAGCCGACAGGGGGGCCTCGAATGAAAAACTGTTTTTT
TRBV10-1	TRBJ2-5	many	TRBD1	CARTPGQGCETQYF	TGCGCCAGGACACCGGGACAGGGCTGTGAGACCCAGTACTTC
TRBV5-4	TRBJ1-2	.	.	CASSAQGLHSGYTF	TGTGCCAGCAGCGCCCAGGGCCTCCATTCTGGCTACACCTTC
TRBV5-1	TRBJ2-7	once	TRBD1	CASSRGPLYEQYF	TGCGCCAGCAGCAGGGGGCCCCTCTACGAGCAGTACTTC
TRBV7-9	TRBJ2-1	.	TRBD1	CASGTGDGGLIEQFF	TGTGCCAGCGGGACAGGAGATGGTGGGCTAATTGAGCAGTTCTTC
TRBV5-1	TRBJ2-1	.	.	CASTHETGAYNEQFF	TGCGCCAGCACTCATGAGACAGGTGCCTACAATGAGCAGTTCTTC
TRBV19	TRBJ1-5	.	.	CASSIYGGSSNQPQHF	TGTGCCAGTAGTATATACGGGGGGAGTAGCAATCAGCCCCAGCATTTT
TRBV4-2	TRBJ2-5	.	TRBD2	CASSQVIAGGPGETQYF	TGTGCCAGCAGCCAAGTTATAGCGGGGGGGCCGGGAGAGACCCAGTACTTC
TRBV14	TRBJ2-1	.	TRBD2	CASSQDPGLAGDNEQFF	TGTGCCAGCAGCCAAGATCCCGGACTAGCGGGGGACAATGAGCAGTTCTTC
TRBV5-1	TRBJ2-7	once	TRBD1	CASSGQGLPEQYF	TGCGCCAGCTCGGGACAGGGCTTACCCGAGCAGTACTTC